This note documents a single TCR beta chain sequence. This sample is drawn from a study of blood T cell repertoires in COVID-19. At the level of the study: Samples of COVID-19 (acute and convalescent) were obtained from the United States, Italy and Spain. In each case, the material was cDNA or gDNA derived from T cells, B-cell-depleted T cells, or PBMCs.

Between the trimmed V and J ends, which lost 11 bases and 5 bases, there was a span of 15 bases. This CDR3 is built from 12 residues. Germline CDR1 and CDR2: ENHRY and SYGVKD. Authors' data handling: Estimates of nucleated cell counts were drawn from the amplification of reference gene primers. Libraries were prepared by immunoSEQ multiplex PCR; TCRdb keeps only in-frame clonotypes and omits some of them. V and J calls and clone size are those listed in that table; D and trimming were worked out from the DNA. This table holds approximately 670,000 clones, just under 90% found once. The receptor comes from a woman aged 18-29 years with acute or convalescent COVID-19. Sequenced sample: peripheral blood. The chain combines TRBV10-3 with TRBJ1-1; D perhaps matches TRBD1 (5 bases). Here the CDR3 reads CAVDSSGTEAFF. The CDR3 DNA reads as TGTGCCGTAGACAGCTCCGGGACTGAAGCTTTCTTT.